This passage covers 5 T cell receptor beta chains from one sample sequenced in a study of T cell responses to AZD1222 COVID-19 vaccine. Assay used: immunoSEQ multiplex PCR; TCRdb lists only in-frame clones, some missing. The sample includes under 150,000 clones, 92% of them seen just once. The sample was peripheral blood, taken 28 days after the second AZD1222 dose. Receptors originate from an adult who received the AZD1222 COVID-19 vaccine.

This rearrangement joins TRBV6-6 to TRBJ1-2; a weak D match, TRBD1 (5 bases). Germline CDR1 and CDR2: MNHNY and SVGAGI (reference sequence). This CDR3 has 17 residues. Trimming left V 5 bases short and J 2 bases short, with 21 bases between. CDR3 nucleotide sequence: TGTGCCAGCAGTCAAATTTGGGACCTTTCCCGGAACTATGGCTACACCTTC. Amino acids: CASSQIWDLSRNYGYTF.

This chain uses TRBV19 with TRBJ1-1, with TRBD1 as a possible D gene (5 bases). Trimming removed 6 bases at V and 5 bases at J, with 19 bases between. The CDR3 is 15 amino acids. The germline gives CDR1 LNHDA, CDR2 SQIVND (reference sequence). The CDR3 nucleotides are TGTGCCAGTAGGCAAGGGGCGGGGAAGGGAACTGAAGCTTTCTTT. Protein sequence: CASRQGAGKGTEAFF.

V usage is TRBV28 and J usage is TRBJ2-1; tentative D call: TRBD2 (6 bases). Germline V gene lookup returns CDR1 MDHEN and CDR2 SYDVKM. The CDR3 covers 18 residues. The V end lost 5 bases, the J end lost 10 bases, and 30 bases lay between the germline ends. CDR3 residues: CASSRIALLDGTRGEQFF. The DNA for the CDR3 is TGTGCCAGCAGTCGAATCGCTTTACTCGACGGGACGCGGGGCGAGCAGTTCTTC.

The chain joins TRBV28 to TRBJ1-2; D unresolved. Trimming cost V 1 base and J 4 bases, with 10 bases left between them. The CDR3 has 14 residues. Germline V gene sequence: CDR1 MDHEN, CDR2 SYDVKM. CDR3 loop: CASSLYWSGYGYTF. The CDR3, as DNA: TGTGCCAGCAGTTTATACTGGTCGGGCTATGGCTACACCTTC.

The rearrangement uses TRBV5-5 and TRBJ1-2; perhaps TRBD1 as D (6 bases). The ends were cut back, 1 base at V and 10 bases at J, with 11 bases in the middle. This CDR3 is 12 amino acids long. Germline CDR1 reads SGHKS; CDR2 reads YYEKEE (reference sequence). CDR3 coding DNA: TGTGCCAGCAGCTTGAGGGGGTGGACCTACACCTTC. Translated, it gives CASSLRGWTYTF.